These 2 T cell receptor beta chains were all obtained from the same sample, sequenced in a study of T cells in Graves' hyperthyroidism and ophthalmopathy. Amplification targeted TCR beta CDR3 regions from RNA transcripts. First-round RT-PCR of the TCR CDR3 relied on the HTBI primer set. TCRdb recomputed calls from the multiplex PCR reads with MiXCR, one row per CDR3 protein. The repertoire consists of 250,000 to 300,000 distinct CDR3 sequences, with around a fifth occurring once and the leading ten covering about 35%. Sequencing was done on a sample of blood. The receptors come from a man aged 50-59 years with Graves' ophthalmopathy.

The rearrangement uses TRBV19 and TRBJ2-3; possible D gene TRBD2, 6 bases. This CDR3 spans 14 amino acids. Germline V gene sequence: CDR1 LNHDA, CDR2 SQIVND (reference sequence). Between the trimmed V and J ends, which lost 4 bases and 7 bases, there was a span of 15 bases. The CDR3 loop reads CASSRDFLAYTQYF. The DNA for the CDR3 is TGTGCCAGTAGTAGGGACTTCTTGGCATATACGCAGTATTTT. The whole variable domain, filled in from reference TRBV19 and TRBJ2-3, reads DGGITQSPKYLFRKEGQNVTLSCEQNLNHDAMYWYRQDPGQGLRLIYYSQIVNDFQKGDIAEGYSVSREKKESFPLTVTSAQKNPTAFYLCASSRDFLAYTQYFGPGTRLTVL.

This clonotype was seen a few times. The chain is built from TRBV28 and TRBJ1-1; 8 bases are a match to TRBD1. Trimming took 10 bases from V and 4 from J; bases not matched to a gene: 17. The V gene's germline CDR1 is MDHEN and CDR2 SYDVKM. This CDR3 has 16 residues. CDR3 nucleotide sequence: TGTGCCAACCCGCCCTCCGACAGGGGAGGGAGCACTGAAGCTTTCTTT. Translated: CANPPSDRGGSTEAFF.